The 27 T cell receptor beta chains presented below share a single source sample, sequenced in a study of CD8 T cells in ankylosing spondylitis. TCRdb recomputed calls from the 5' RACE reads with MiXCR, one row per CDR3 protein. The table shows about 130,000 distinct CDR3 sequences, with about an eighth occurring only once. Material: blood, either unsorted or a sorted T cell fraction (not recorded which). These receptor sequences come from a female donor with ankylosing spondylitis or in good health (not recorded which).

This rearrangement joins TRBV20-1 to TRBJ2-3; 8 nucleotides line up with TRBD2. J lost 2 bases, V lost 5 bases, and 6 bases had no gene match. Germline V CDR1 and CDR2: DFQATT, SNEGSKA (reference sequence). The CDR3 has 14 amino acids. Here the CDR3 reads CSASTSANTDTQYF. For the CDR3, the DNA is TGCAGTGCTTCGACTAGCGCAAACACAGATACGCAGTATTTT.

The chain employs TRBV29-1 and TRBJ2-1; no clear D gene. This CDR3 is 15 amino acids long. Deletions cut 3 bases from V and 0 bases from J, with 12 bases between. The germline gives CDR1 SQVTM, CDR2 ANQGSEA. DNA of the CDR3: TGCAGCGTTGACGCGGATTCGAGCTCCTACAATGAGCAGTTCTTC. This translates into CSVDADSSSYNEQFF.

This clonotype was seen repeatedly, ten times or more. This chain links TRBV20-1 with TRBJ1-1; a possible D gene is TRBD1 (6 bases). V was shortened by 3 bases and J by 4 bases, with 12 bases between the two germline ends. Looked up from germline, CDR1 is DFQATT and CDR2 is SNEGSKA (reference sequence). The length of the CDR3 is 13 residues. CDR3 in DNA: TGCAGTGCTAGCGGGGGCCTGGGCACTGAAGCTTTCTTT. Encoded protein: CSASGGLGTEAFF.

The chain is built from TRBV12-3 or TRBV12-4 and TRBJ1-2, with TRBD1 matching 8 bases. The length of the CDR3 is 17 residues. V trimming: 0 bases; J trimming: 8 bases; junction bases outside the gene matches: 14. The CDR3 nucleotides read TGTGCCAGCAGTTTAGCGTCTTCGGGGCAGGGGGCTGACGGCTACACCTTC. It is translated as CASSLASSGQGADGYTF.

This clonotype showed up many times. V gene TRBV6-5 combines with J gene TRBJ2-5, with 9 bases matching TRBD2. V shed 4 bases and J 2 bases; nucleotides not matched to a gene: 14. The CDR3 consists of 18 residues. Germline V gene lookup returns CDR1 MNHEY and CDR2 SVGAGI. CDR3 loop: CASSSPRLAGLQQETQYF. CDR3 nucleotide sequence: TGTGCCAGCAGTTCCCCGCGCCTAGCGGGGTTACAACAAGAGACCCAGTACTTC.

Many counts were recorded for this clonotype. The rearrangement links TRBV2 to TRBJ2-2; D may be TRBD1 (7 bases). V lost 4 bases to trimming and J lost 3 bases, with 12 bases between them. The CDR3 is made up of 15 amino acids. CDR1 is SNHLY, CDR2 FYNNEI, per germline. The CDR3 coding sequence is TGTGCCAGCAGTGCCAGGGGGGCCGACACCGGGGAGCTGTTTTTT. It yields the protein CASSARGADTGELFF.

This clonotype showed up many times. This chain connects TRBV5-1 to TRBJ2-1; tentative D call: TRBD2 (5 bases). The CDR3 loop spans 16 amino acids. V lost 1 base, J lost 0 bases, and 11 bases lay in between. Per the germline V gene, CDR1 is SGHRS and CDR2 is YFSETQ. This chain's CDR3 is CASSLISGNSYNEQFF. CDR3 coding DNA: TGCGCCAGCAGCTTGATCTCGGGGAACTCCTACAATGAGCAGTTCTTC.

V usage is TRBV7-9 and J usage is TRBJ2-1; D gene ambiguous. CDR1 and CDR2 (germline): SEHNR, FQNEAQ (reference sequence). Trimming pared 1 base from V and 9 bases from J, leaving 7 bases between. The CDR3 has 12 amino acids. The CDR3: CASSLGKSEQFF. The CDR3 DNA sequence: TGTGCCAGCAGCTTAGGGAAGTCTGAGCAGTTCTTC.

This clonotype has at least ten counts. The V call is TRBV5-1, the J call TRBJ2-1; 14 nucleotides line up with TRBD2. Germline V gene sequence: CDR1 SGHRS, CDR2 YFSETQ. The V and J ends lost 2 bases and 7 bases, in that order; junction bases with no gene match: 8. This CDR3 has 17 amino acids. For the CDR3, the DNA is TGCGCCAGCAGCTTTGGCTCCGGGACTAGCGGGAGAAATGAGCAGTTCTTC. Amino acids: CASSFGSGTSGRNEQFF.

This clonotype was counted many times. The chain couples TRBV7-2 to TRBJ2-1, with TRBD2 identical over 9 bases. V lost 1 base to trimming and J lost 2 bases; unmatched junction nucleotides: 0. The CDR3 loop spans 15 amino acids. Germline V gene data show CDR1 as SGHTA and CDR2 as FQGNSA. CDR3 coding DNA: TGTGCCAGCAGCTTAGGGACTAGCGCCTACAATGAGCAGTTCTTC. Protein sequence: CASSLGTSAYNEQFF. The complete variable domain, with remaining parts taken from reference TRBV7-2 and TRBJ2-1, reads GAGVSQSPSNKVTEKGKDVELRCDPISGHTALYWYRQSLGQGLEFLIYFQGNSAPDKSGLPSDRFSAERTGGSVSTLTIQRTQQEDSAVYLCASSLGTSAYNEQFFGPGTRLTVL.

This clonotype has ten or more counts. The chain links TRBV3-1 to TRBJ2-5; 7 nucleotides match TRBD1. The germline gives CDR1 LGHDT, CDR2 YNNKEL (reference sequence). The CDR3 consists of 13 residues. Trimming removed 4 bases from V and 4 bases from J; junction bases left unmatched: 3. The CDR3 nucleotides read TGTGCCAGCAGCCCGACAGGGCCAGAGACCCAGTACTTC. It yields the protein CASSPTGPETQYF.

This clonotype was detected many times. The chain links TRBV28 to TRBJ1-6, with D possibly matching TRBD1 (5 bases). The germline V gene has CDR1 MDHEN and CDR2 SYDVKM. This CDR3 is built from 16 residues. The V and J ends lost 1 base and 6 bases respectively, with 13 bases between them. Written as DNA, the CDR3 is TGTGCCAGCAGTTTATTTCCTGGGGGTCGTAATTCACCCCTCCACTTT. Translated: CASSLFPGGRNSPLHF.

This rearrangement joins TRBV10-3 to TRBJ2-3; 8 nucleotides align to TRBD1. The CDR3 is 15 amino acids. The junction had 6 bases not matched to a gene; V was cut back by 4 bases and J by 3 bases. Germline values: CDR1 ENHRY, CDR2 SYGVKD. In DNA form, the CDR3 reads TGTGCCATCAGTGTCCAGGGGGCAAAAACAGATACGCAGTATTTT. This translates into CAISVQGAKTDTQYF.

This clonotype has at least ten counts. V gene TRBV5-6 combines with J gene TRBJ2-7, with no clear D. V gave up 0 bases and J gave up 6 bases, with 10 bases separating them. The germline V gene encodes CDR1 SGHDT and CDR2 YYEEEE. The CDR3 extends over 13 amino acids. The CDR3 protein is CASSLASGREQYF. CDR3 DNA sequence: TGTGCCAGCAGCTTGGCATCAGGTCGCGAGCAGTACTTC.

The chain recombines TRBV12-3 or TRBV12-4 with TRBJ1-2; 8 bases match TRBD1. Trimming cost V 5 bases and J 4 bases; bases outside gene matches: 9. The length of the CDR3 is 15 residues. The CDR3 DNA is TGTGCCAGCAGTCCCCGGGACAGGTTGGGCTATGGCTACACCTTC. It yields the protein CASSPRDRLGYGYTF.

In its sample, this clonotype was seen a few times. The chain uses TRBV3-1 and TRBJ1-6; no firm D call. Germline assignment: CDR1 LGHDT and CDR2 YNNKEL (reference sequence). CDR3 length equals 12 residues. V lost 3 bases and J lost 10, with 7 bases in between. The CDR3 region has the DNA TGTGCCAGCAGCCAGTTTCAGTCACCCCTCCACTTT. It is translated as CASSQFQSPLHF. Complete variable domain (other parts from reference TRBV3-1 and TRBJ1-6): DTAVSQTPKYLVTQMGNDKSIKCEQNLGHDTMYWYKQDSKKFLKIMFSYNNKELIINETVPNRFSPKSPDKAHLNLHINSLELGDSAVYFCASSQFQSPLHFGNGTRLTVT.

A few counts support this clonotype. DNA for the CDR3: TGCAGCGTTGTGAAAAGGGCAGGGGGAACCCCTGAAGCTTTCTTT. Amino acid sequence: CSVVKRAGGTPEAFF. The chain is built from TRBV29-1 and TRBJ1-1; 7 nucleotides line up with TRBD1. Germline V gene sequence: CDR1 SQVTM, CDR2 ANQGSEA. The length of the CDR3 is 15 residues. Unmatched junction bases numbered 14, after V lost 4 bases and J lost 6 bases.

Comments on this clonotype: The junction differs from germline at one of its ends, possibly a read error. V usage is TRBV12-3 or TRBV12-4 and J usage is TRBJ1-1; D remains unclear. The CDR3 length is 14 residues. CDR3 nucleotides: TGTGCCAGCAGGGACCCCGAGAGATACACTGGAGCTTTCTTT. Protein: CASRDPERYTGAFF.

This clonotype has only a few counts. The chain carries TRBV5-1 and TRBJ2-3; 12 nucleotides line up with TRBD1. Germline trimming cut 6 bases from V and 4 bases from J; bases unmatched to any gene: 9. The CDR3 is 16 residues long. The germline gives CDR1 SGHRS, CDR2 YFSETQ. The CDR3 DNA is TGCGCCAGCACCCCCCCCGGGACAGGGGGCGCAGATACGCAGTATTTT. Its translation: CASTPPGTGGADTQYF.

This clonotype came up a few times. The chain couples TRBV19 to TRBJ2-7, with D uncertain. Trimming pared 6 bases from V and 0 bases from J, leaving 12 bases between. Looked up from germline, CDR1 is LNHDA and CDR2 is SQIVND (reference sequence). The length of the CDR3 is 14 residues. For the CDR3, the DNA is TGTGCCAGTAGCCCGTGGAGCGACTCCTACGAGCAGTACTTC. Translated, it gives CASSPWSDSYEQYF.

DNA for the CDR3: TGTGCCAGCAGCTTAGCGTGGGCCTTAGCGGGAGGAGTCGGAACGCAGTATTTT. Encoded protein: CASSLAWALAGGVGTQYF. The V call is TRBV11-1, the J call TRBJ2-3; 10 bases are shared with TRBD2. In germline, CDR1 is SGHAT, CDR2 FQDESV (reference sequence). The CDR3 has 18 residues. V gave up 0 bases and J gave up 9 bases; unmatched junction bases: 15.

This clonotype was detected ten times or more. This chain links TRBV20-1 with TRBJ2-7, with D perhaps TRBD2 (6 bases). Germline lookup yields CDR1 DFQATT and CDR2 SNEGSKA (reference sequence). Trimming removed 7 bases from V and 0 bases from J, with 16 bases in between. CDR3 length: 14 amino acids. In DNA, the CDR3 is TGCAGTGTCCTAAGCGGGTGGAGCTCCTACGAGCAGTACTTC. This codes for CSVLSGWSSYEQYF.

This clonotype was counted ten times or more. The J gene is TRBJ2-7, the V gene TRBV20-1, with TRBD2 matching 8 bases. The V and J ends lost 6 bases and 6 bases, in that order; junction bases with no gene match: 13. The CDR3 runs 14 residues. The germline V gene encodes CDR1 DFQATT and CDR2 SNEGSKA (reference sequence). CDR3: CSAASDSGIGEQYF. The CDR3 region has the DNA TGCAGTGCCGCCAGCGATAGCGGGATTGGCGAGCAGTACTTC.

The gene calls are TRBV4-2 and TRBJ2-7, with a tentative D call TRBD2 (5 bases). V was clipped by 1 base and J by 2 bases, with 9 bases between them. Germline CDR1 and CDR2: LGHNA and YNFKEQ. This CDR3 has 14 residues. The CDR3 loop reads CASSQVGEPYEQYF. CDR3 DNA sequence: TGTGCCAGCAGCCAAGTCGGGGAACCCTACGAGCAGTACTTC.

This clonotype was recorded a few times. CDR3 sequence: CASSSQGQPVQGAFF. DNA for the CDR3: TGTGCCAGCAGCTCCCAGGGACAGCCGGTCCAGGGAGCTTTCTTT. The rearrangement uses TRBV11-2 and TRBJ1-1, with 7 positions matching TRBD1. V shed 4 bases, J shed 10 bases, and the junction held 15 bases outside the gene matches. The V gene's germline CDR1 is SGHAT and CDR2 FQNNGV. This CDR3 is 15 amino acids long. Full variable domain (outside the CDR3, taken from reference TRBV11-2 and TRBJ1-1): EAGVAQSPRYKIIEKRQSVAFWCNPISGHATLYWYQQILGQGPKLLIQFQNNGVVDDSQLPKDRFSAERLKGVDSTLKIQPAKLEDSAVYLCASSSQGQPVQGAFFGQGTRLTVV.

The V gene is TRBV18, the J gene TRBJ2-1; D uncertain. With 3 bases removed from V and 8 bases from J, the gap between germline ends came to 11 bases. Germline V CDR1 and CDR2: KGHSH, LQKENI. The CDR3 length is 13 residues. CDR3 residues: CASSPAREDEQFF. The CDR3 DNA reads as TGTGCCAGCTCACCCGCCAGAGAGGATGAGCAGTTCTTC.

This clonotype has more than one count but fewer than ten. This chain connects TRBV10-3 to TRBJ2-1; D unresolved. The CDR3 contains 15 residues. Germline V gene data show CDR1 as ENHRY and CDR2 as SYGVKD. The V gene lost 1 base and the J gene lost 0 bases, with 7 bases spanning the gap. The CDR3 coding sequence is TGTGCCATCAGTGAGTTGGCTTCCTCCTACAATGAGCAGTTCTTC. Amino acid sequence: CAISELASSYNEQFF.